This T cell receptor beta chain was profiled in a study of blood T cell repertoires in COVID-19. Study-wide background: Specimens from acute and convalescent COVID-19 originated in the United States, Italy and Spain. T cells, B-cell-depleted T cells, or PBMCs supplied cDNA or gDNA.

This CDR3 contains 13 residues. J lost 4 bases, V lost 5 bases, and 4 bases had no gene match. CDR1 is SEHNR, CDR2 FQNEAQ, per germline (reference sequence). As handled by the study authors: Estimated nucleated cell counts came from reference gene primer amplification. Method: immunoSEQ multiplex PCR; TCRdb's copy keeps in-frame clones and lacks some. For V, J and clone size, that table is used; D and trimming come from the DNA. The table lists some 70,000 clones, around 87% of them singletons, with 5.5% to 8% in the top ten. The TCR was taken from a man aged 45 to 65 with active COVID-19. This chain connects TRBV7-9 to TRBJ1-1; 7 nucleotides line up with TRBD1. The sample was peripheral blood. CDR3 loop: CASSPPGGTEAFF. CDR3 nucleotides: TGTGCCAGCAGCCCCCCAGGGGGCACTGAAGCTTTCTTT.